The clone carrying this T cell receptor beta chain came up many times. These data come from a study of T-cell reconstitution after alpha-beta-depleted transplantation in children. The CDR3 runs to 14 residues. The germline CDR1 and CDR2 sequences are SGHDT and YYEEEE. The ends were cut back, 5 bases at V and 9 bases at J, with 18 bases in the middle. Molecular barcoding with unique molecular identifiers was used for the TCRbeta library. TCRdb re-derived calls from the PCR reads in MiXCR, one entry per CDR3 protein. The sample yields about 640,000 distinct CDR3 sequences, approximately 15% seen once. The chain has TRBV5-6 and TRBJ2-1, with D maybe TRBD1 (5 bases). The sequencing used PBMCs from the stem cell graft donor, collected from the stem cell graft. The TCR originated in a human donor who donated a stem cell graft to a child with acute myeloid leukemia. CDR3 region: CASRYRSRQGEQFF. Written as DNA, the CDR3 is TGTGCCAGCAGGTACAGGTCCCGCCAGGGTGAGCAGTTCTTC. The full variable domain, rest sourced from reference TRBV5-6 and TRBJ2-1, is DAGVTQSPTHLIKTRGQQVTLRCSPKSGHDTVSWYQQALGQGPQFIFQYYEEEERQRGNFPDRFSGHQFPNYSSELNVNALLLGDSALYLCASRYRSRQGEQFFGPGTRLTVL.